The entry below describes one TCR beta chain. Its cognate antigen is unknown. Germline lookup yields CDR1 DFQATT and CDR2 SNEGSKA (reference sequence). V shed 1 base, J shed 6 bases, and the junction held 9 bases outside the gene matches. This CDR3 has 17 residues. Patients with uncontrolled infections, other autoimmune diseases, pregnancy or lactation were excluded. Clinical symptoms, serum thyroxine, TRAb, thyroid ultrasound and orbital computed tomography informed diagnoses. The data were obtained in a study of T cells in Graves' hyperthyroidism and ophthalmopathy. Whole-study results and caveats: Blood samples included most of the expanded thyroid clonotypes exceeding 0.001.

Amplification yielded TCR beta CDR3 regions, with RNA transcripts as the source. With the HTBI primer set, the TCR CDR3 went through a first round of RT-PCR. TCRdb fed the multiplex PCR reads into MiXCR, producing one record per CDR3 protein. The sample contains some 550,000 distinct CDR3 sequences, around 15% of which appear only once. This sequence originates from a woman between 40 and 55 years old with Graves' ophthalmopathy. Sequencing was done on a sample of blood. The chain joins TRBV20-1 to TRBJ2-4; TRBD2 aligns across 13 bases. The CDR3 nucleotides read TGCAGTGCTAGAGGTGAAGGACTAGCGGGAGTAGGAAACATTCAGTACTTC. Amino acids: CSARGEGLAGVGNIQYF.